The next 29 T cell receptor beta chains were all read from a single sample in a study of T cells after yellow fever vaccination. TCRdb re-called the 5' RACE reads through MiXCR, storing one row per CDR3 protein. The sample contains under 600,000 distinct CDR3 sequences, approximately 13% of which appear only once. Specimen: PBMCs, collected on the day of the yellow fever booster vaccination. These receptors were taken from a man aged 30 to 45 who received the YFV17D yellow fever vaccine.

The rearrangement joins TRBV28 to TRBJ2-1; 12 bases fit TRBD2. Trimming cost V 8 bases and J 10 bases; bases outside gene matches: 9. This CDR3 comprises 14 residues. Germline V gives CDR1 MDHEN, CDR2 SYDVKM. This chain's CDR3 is CASLQTSGRGEQFF. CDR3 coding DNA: TGTGCCAGCCTTCAGACTAGCGGGAGAGGCGAGCAGTTCTTC.

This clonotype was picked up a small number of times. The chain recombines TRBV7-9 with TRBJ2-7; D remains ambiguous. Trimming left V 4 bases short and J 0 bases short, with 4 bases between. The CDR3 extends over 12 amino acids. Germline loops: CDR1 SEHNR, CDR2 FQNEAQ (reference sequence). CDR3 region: CASSSFSYEQYF. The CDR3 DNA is TGTGCCAGCAGCTCTTTCTCCTACGAGCAGTACTTC.

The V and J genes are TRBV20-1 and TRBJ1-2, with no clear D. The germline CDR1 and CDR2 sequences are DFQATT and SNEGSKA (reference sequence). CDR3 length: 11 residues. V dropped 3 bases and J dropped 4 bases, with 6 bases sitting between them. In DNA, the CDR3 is TGCAGTGCTAGGGGTGGCTATGGCTACACCTTC. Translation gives CSARGGYGYTF.

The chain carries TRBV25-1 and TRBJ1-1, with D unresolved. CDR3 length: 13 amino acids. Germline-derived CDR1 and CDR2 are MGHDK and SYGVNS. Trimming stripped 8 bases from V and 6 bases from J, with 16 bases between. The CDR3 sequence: CASPIERTSEAFF. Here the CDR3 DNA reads TGTGCCAGCCCTATTGAAAGGACGTCTGAAGCTTTCTTT.

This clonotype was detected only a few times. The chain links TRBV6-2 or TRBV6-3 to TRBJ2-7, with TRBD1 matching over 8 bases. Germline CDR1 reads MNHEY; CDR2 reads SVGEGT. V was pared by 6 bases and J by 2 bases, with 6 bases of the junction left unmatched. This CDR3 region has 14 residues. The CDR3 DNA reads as TGTGCCAGCAGCCCGGACAGGGAACCCTACGAGCAGTACTTC. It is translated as CASSPDREPYEQYF.

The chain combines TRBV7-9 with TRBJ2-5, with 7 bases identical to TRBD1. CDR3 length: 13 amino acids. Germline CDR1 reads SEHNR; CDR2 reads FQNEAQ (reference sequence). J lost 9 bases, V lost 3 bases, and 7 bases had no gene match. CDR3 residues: CASSLRQQGAQYF. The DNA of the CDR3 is TGTGCCAGCAGCTTGCGACAGCAGGGGGCCCAGTACTTC. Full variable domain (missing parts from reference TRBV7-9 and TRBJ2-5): DTGVSQNPRHKITKRGQNVTFRCDPISEHNRLYWYRQTLGQGPEFLTYFQNEAQLEKSRLLSDRFSAERPKGSFSTLEIQRTEQGDSAMYLCASSLRQQGAQYFGPGTRLLVL.

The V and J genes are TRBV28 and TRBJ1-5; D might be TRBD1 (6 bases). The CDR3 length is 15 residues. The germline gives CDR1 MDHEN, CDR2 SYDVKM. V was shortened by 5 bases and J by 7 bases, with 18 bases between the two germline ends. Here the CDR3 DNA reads TGTGCCAGCAGTAGCCGGGACACCTTCCTCCAGCCCCAGCATTTT. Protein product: CASSSRDTFLQPQHF. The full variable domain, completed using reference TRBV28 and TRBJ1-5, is DVKVTQSSRYLVKRTGEKVFLECVQDMDHENMFWYRQDPGLGLRLIYFSYDVKMKEKGDIPEGYSVSREKKERFSLILESASTNQTSMYLCASSSRDTFLQPQHFGDGTRLSIL.

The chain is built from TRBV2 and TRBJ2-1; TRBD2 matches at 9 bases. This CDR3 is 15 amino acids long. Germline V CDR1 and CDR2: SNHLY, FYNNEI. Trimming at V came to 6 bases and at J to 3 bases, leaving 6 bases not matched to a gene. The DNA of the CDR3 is TGTGCCAGCAGGGCCACTAGCGGGCTCTACAATGAGCAGTTCTTC. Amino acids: CASRATSGLYNEQFF.

The CDR3 bases are TGTGCCACCAGGGACCAGGGGTATGAGCAGTTCTTC. This encodes CATRDQGYEQFF. This chain joins TRBV15 and TRBJ2-1, with a tentative D call TRBD1 (6 bases). The germline V gene encodes CDR1 LNHNV and CDR2 YYDKDF (reference sequence). Trimming pared 6 bases from V and 8 bases from J, leaving 11 bases between. The length of the CDR3 is 12 residues.

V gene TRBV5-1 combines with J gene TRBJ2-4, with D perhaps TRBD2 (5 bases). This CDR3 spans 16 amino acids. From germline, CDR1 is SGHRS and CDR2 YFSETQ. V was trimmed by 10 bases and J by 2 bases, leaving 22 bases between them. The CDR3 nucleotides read TGCGCCCCCGAGGGAGATACACGACAATCCAAAAACATTCAGTACTTC. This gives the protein CAPEGDTRQSKNIQYF. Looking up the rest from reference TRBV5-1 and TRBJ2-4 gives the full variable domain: KAGVTQTPRYLIKTRGQQVTLSCSPISGHRSVSWYQQTPGQGLQFLFEYFSETQRNKGNFPGRFSGRQFSNSRSEMNVSTLELGDSALYLCAPEGDTRQSKNIQYFGAGTRLSVL.

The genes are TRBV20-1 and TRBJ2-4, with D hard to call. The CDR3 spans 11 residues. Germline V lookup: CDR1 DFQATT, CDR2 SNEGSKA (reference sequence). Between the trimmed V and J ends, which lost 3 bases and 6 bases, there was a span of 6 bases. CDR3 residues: CSARVGNIQYF. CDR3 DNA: TGCAGTGCTAGGGTCGGAAACATTCAGTACTTC.

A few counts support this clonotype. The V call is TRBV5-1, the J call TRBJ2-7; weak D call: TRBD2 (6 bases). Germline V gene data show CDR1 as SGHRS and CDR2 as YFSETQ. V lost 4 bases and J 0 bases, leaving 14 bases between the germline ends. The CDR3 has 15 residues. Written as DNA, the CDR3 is TGCGCCAGCAGCGGGGGACTCCAGAGCTCCTACGAGCAGTACTTC. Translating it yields CASSGGLQSSYEQYF.

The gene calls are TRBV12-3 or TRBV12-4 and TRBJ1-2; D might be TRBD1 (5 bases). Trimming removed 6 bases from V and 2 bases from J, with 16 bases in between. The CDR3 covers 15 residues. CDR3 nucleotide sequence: TGTGCCAGCAGCCCCTCCGGCGGGGGAAACTATGGCTACACCTTC. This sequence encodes CASSPSGGGNYGYTF.

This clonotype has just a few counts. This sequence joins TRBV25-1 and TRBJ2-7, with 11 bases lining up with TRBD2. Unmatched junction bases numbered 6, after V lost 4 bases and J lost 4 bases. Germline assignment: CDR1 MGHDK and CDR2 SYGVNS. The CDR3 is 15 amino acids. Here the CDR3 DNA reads TGTGCCAGCAGTGGGGGACTAGCGGAAAAATACGAGCAGTACTTC. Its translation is CASSGGLAEKYEQYF.

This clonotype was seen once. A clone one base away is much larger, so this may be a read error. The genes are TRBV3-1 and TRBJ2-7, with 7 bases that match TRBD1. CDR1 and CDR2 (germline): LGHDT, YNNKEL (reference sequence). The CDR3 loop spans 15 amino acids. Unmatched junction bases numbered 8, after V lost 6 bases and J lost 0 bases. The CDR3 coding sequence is TGTGCCAGCAGTTTCAGGGGGTACTACTCCTACGAGCAGTACTTC. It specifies CASSFRGYYSYEQYF.

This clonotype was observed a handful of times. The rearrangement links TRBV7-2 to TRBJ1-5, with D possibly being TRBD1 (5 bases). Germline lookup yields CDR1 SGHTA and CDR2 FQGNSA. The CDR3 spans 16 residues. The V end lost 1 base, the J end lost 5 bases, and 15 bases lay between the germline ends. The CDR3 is CASSLGARGTDQPQHF. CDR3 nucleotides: TGTGCCAGCAGCTTAGGGGCCCGGGGGACCGATCAGCCCCAGCATTTT. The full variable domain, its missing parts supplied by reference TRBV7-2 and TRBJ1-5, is GAGVSQSPSNKVTEKGKDVELRCDPISGHTALYWYRQSLGQGLEFLIYFQGNSAPDKSGLPSDRFSAERTGGSVSTLTIQRTQQEDSAVYLCASSLGARGTDQPQHFGDGTRLSIL.

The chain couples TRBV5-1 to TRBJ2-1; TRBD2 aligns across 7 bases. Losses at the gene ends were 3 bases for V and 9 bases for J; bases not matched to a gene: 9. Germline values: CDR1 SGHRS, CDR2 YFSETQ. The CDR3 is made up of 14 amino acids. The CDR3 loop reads CASSSSWGEGEQFF. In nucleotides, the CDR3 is TGCGCCAGCAGCTCCTCCTGGGGGGAGGGTGAGCAGTTCTTC. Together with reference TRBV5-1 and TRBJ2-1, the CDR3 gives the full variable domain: KAGVTQTPRYLIKTRGQQVTLSCSPISGHRSVSWYQQTPGQGLQFLFEYFSETQRNKGNFPGRFSGRQFSNSRSEMNVSTLELGDSALYLCASSSSWGEGEQFFGPGTRLTVL.

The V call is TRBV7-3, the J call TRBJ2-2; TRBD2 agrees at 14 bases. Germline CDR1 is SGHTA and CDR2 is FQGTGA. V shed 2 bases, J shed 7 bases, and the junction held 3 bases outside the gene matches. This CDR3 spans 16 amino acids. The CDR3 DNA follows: TGTGCCAGCAGCTTAGGGACTAGCGGGAGTGGCGGGGAGCTGTTTTTT. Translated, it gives CASSLGTSGSGGELFF.

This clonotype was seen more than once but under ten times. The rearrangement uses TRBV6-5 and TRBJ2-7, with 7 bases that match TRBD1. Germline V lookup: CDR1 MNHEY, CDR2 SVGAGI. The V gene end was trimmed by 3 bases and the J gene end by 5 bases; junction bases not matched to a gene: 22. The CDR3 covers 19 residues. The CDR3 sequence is CASSYFGVRGRLRRHEQYF. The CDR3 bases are TGTGCCAGCAGTTATTTTGGTGTTAGGGGGCGCCTGAGGCGGCACGAGCAGTACTTC.

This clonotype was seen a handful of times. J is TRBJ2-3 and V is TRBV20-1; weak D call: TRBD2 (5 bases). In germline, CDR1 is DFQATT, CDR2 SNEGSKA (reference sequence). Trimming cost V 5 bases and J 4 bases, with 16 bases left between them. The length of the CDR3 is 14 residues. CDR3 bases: TGCAGTGCTGCGACTTATCGGCGGGCAGATACGCAGTATTTT. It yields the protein CSAATYRRADTQYF.

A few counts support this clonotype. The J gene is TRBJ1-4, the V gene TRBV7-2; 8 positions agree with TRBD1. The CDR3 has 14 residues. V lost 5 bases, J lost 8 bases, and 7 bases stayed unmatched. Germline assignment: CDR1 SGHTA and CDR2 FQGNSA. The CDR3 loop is CASSLRQGWEKLFF. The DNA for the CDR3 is TGTGCCAGCAGCCTACGACAGGGGTGGGAAAAACTGTTTTTT.

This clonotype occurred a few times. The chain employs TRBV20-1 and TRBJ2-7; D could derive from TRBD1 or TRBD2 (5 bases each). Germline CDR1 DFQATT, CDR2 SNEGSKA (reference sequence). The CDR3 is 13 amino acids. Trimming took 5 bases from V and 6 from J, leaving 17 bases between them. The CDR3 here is CSAGPGTTGEQYF. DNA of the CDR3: TGCAGTGCTGGTCCCGGGACCACTGGCGAGCAGTACTTC.

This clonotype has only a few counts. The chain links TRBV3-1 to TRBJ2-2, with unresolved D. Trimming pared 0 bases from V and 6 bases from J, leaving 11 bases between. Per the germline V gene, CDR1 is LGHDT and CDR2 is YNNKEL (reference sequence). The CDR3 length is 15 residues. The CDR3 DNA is TGTGCCAGCAGCCAAGACCGCTCCAACGCCGGGGAGCTGTTTTTT. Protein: CASSQDRSNAGELFF.

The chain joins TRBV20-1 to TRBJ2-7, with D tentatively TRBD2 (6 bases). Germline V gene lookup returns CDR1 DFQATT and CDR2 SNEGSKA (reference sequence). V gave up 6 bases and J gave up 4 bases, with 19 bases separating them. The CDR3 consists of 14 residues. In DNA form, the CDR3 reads TGCAGTGCAGCGGAGGGGCTAGCTGGGTACGAGCAGTACTTC. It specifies CSAAEGLAGYEQYF.

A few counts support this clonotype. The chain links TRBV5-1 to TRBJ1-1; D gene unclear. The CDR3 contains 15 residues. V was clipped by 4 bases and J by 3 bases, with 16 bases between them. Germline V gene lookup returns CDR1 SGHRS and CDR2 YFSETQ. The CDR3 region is CASSAGHTGYTEAFF. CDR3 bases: TGCGCCAGCAGCGCGGGTCATACGGGCTACACTGAAGCTTTCTTT.

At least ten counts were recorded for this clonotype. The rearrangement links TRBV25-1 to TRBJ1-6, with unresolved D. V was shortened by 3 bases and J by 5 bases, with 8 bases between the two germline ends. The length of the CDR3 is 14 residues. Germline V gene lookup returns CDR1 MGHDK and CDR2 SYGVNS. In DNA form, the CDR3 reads TGTGCCAGCAGTGACGGACTTAATAATTCACCCCTCCACTTT. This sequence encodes CASSDGLNNSPLHF.

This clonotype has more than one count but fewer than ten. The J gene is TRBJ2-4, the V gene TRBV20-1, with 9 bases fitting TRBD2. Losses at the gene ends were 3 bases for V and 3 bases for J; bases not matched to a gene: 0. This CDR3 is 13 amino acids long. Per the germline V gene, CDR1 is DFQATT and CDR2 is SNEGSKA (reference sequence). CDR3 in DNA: TGCAGTGCTAGGACTAGCGGCAAAAACATTCAGTACTTC. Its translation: CSARTSGKNIQYF.

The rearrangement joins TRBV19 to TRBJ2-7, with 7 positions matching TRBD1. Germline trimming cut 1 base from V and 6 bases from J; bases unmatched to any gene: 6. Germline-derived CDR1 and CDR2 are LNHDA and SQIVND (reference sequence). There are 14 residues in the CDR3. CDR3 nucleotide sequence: TGTGCCAGTAGTATAGTAAGGGGACAGCGCGAGCAGTACTTC. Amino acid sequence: CASSIVRGQREQYF.

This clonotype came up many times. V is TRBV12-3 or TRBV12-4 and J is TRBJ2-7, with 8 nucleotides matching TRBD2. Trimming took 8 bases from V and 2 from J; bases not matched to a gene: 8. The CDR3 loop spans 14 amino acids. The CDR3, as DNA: TGTGCCAGCTCACCACGGGAGGGGACCTACGAGCAGTACTTC. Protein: CASSPREGTYEQYF.